This passage covers 28 T cell receptor beta chains from one sample sequenced in a study of graft-versus-host responses after intestinal transplantation. Generated by immunoSEQ multiplex PCR, the TCRdb table keeps only in-frame clones and is missing some. The sample shows around 97,000 clones, under 95% of them seen only once. These receptors' antigens are unknown. Sequenced material: unstimulated CD8+ T cells sorted from spleen or lymph node cells, taken before intestinal transplant. These receptor sequences come from a human donor who received an intestinal transplant.

The rearrangement uses TRBV11-2 and TRBJ2-7; 13 nucleotides line up with TRBD2. With V trimmed by 4 bases and J by 6 bases, 9 bases remained unmatched. CDR1 is SGHAT and CDR2 is FQNNGV in the germline V gene. The CDR3 totals 16 residues. The CDR3: CASSSGLAGTLSEQYF. DNA of the CDR3: TGTGCCAGCAGCTCGGGACTAGCGGGAACTCTTAGCGAGCAGTACTTC. The full variable domain, with the rest looked up from reference TRBV11-2 and TRBJ2-7, is EAGVAQSPRYKIIEKRQSVAFWCNPISGHATLYWYQQILGQGPKLLIQFQNNGVVDDSQLPKDRFSAERLKGVDSTLKIQPAKLEDSAVYLCASSSGLAGTLSEQYFGPGTRLTVT.

The chain carries TRBV14 and TRBJ2-7, with D possibly called TRBD1 or TRBD2 (5 bases each). V was cut by 0 bases and J by 4 bases, with 10 bases left in between. CDR3 size: 14 residues. Germline CDR1 and CDR2: SGHDN and FVKESK. CDR3 residues: CASSQDRWGYEQYF. The CDR3 coding sequence is TGTGCCAGCAGCCAAGATCGTTGGGGGTACGAGCAGTACTTC.

The chain recombines TRBV19 with TRBJ2-7, with 9 bases aligning to TRBD1. Germline values: CDR1 LNHDA, CDR2 SQIVND (reference sequence). This CDR3 comprises 12 residues. The V gene end was trimmed by 10 bases and the J gene end by 3 bases; junction bases not matched to a gene: 4. The CDR3 reads CATGDRVYEQYF. CDR3 in DNA: TGTGCCACCGGGGACAGGGTCTACGAGCAGTACTTC.

CDR3 sequence reads: CASSVMTGAPDTEAFF. The CDR3 DNA is TGTGCCAGCAGCGTAATGACAGGGGCGCCAGACACTGAAGCTTTCTTT. The rearrangement links TRBV11-2 to TRBJ1-1; 8 bases agree with TRBD1. Trimming took 5 bases from V and 3 from J; bases not matched to a gene: 11. Germline V lookup: CDR1 SGHAT, CDR2 FQNNGV. This CDR3 is built from 16 residues.

The chain joins TRBV9 to TRBJ2-1; D unresolved. CDR1 SGDLS and CDR2 YYNGEE come from the germline V gene. This CDR3 contains 11 residues. Trimming took 5 bases from V and 5 from J, leaving 5 bases between them. The CDR3 spells CASSVNNEQFF. The DNA for the CDR3 is TGTGCCAGCAGTGTAAACAATGAGCAGTTCTTC.

V is TRBV11-2 and J is TRBJ2-1, with 11 nucleotides matching TRBD2. The germline CDR1 and CDR2 sequences are SGHAT and FQNNGV. With 2 bases clipped from V and 7 bases from J, the junction kept 4 bases outside the gene matches. The CDR3 runs to 15 residues. CDR3 sequence (DNA): TGTGCCAGCAGCTTATTGGCTAGCGGGAGGAATGAGCAGTTCTTC. It translates to CASSLLASGRNEQFF.

This sequence joins TRBV7-3 and TRBJ2-1; maybe TRBD2 (5 bases). The CDR3 has 15 residues. Germline CDR1 and CDR2: SGHTA and FQGTGA. Trimming pared 5 bases from V and 0 bases from J, leaving 11 bases between. The CDR3: CASSASGSSYNEQFF. In DNA form, the CDR3 reads TGTGCCAGCAGCGCAAGCGGTAGCTCCTACAATGAGCAGTTCTTC.

This sequence joins TRBV11-1 and TRBJ2-7, with D maybe TRBD1 (6 bases). The V end lost 3 bases, the J end lost 4 bases, and 13 bases lay between the germline ends. CDR1 is SGHAT, CDR2 FQDESV, per germline (reference sequence). This CDR3 is 14 amino acids long. The chain's CDR3 is CASSLVGTYYEQYF. The CDR3 DNA sequence: TGTGCCAGCAGCTTGGTAGGGACATATTACGAGCAGTACTTC.

The rearrangement uses TRBV4-1 and TRBJ2-5; D is possibly TRBD1 (5 bases). This CDR3 has 14 residues. Germline CDR1 and CDR2: MGHRA and YSYEKL. V lost 3 bases and J 2 bases, leaving 10 bases between the germline ends. CDR3 sequence: CASSQAPGQETQYF. CDR3 DNA: TGCGCCAGCAGCCAGGCCCCAGGGCAAGAGACCCAGTACTTC.

V gene TRBV6-5 combines with J gene TRBJ1-6; unclear D gene. Germline CDR1 MNHEY, CDR2 SVGAGI. CDR3 length equals 15 residues. Trimming pared 3 bases from V and 8 bases from J, leaving 14 bases between. The CDR3 spells CASSYFQTDYSPLHF. The CDR3 DNA sequence: TGTGCCAGCAGTTATTTCCAGACTGACTATTCACCCCTCCACTTT.

The rearrangement joins TRBV5-1 to TRBJ1-1, with a tentative D call TRBD1 (5 bases). Trimming removed 0 bases at V and 10 bases at J, with 16 bases between. The V gene's germline CDR1 is SGHRS and CDR2 YFSETQ. This CDR3 comprises 14 residues. CDR3 nucleotides: TGCGCCAGCAGCTTGGCAGGGTTGGCGAATGGAGCTTTCTTT. This encodes CASSLAGLANGAFF.

The V and J genes are TRBV7-9 and TRBJ2-1; 7 positions match TRBD2. V lost 7 bases and J lost 7; bases outside the gene matches: 7. The CDR3 covers 13 residues. The germline gives CDR1 SEHNR, CDR2 FQNEAQ (reference sequence). The CDR3 DNA follows: TGTGCCAGCACCCCCCTAGCGGAGAATGAGCAGTTCTTC. Translating gives CASTPLAENEQFF.

The chain combines TRBV5-5 with TRBJ2-1, with 9 positions matching TRBD2. The CDR3 sequence is 15 residues long. The germline V gene encodes CDR1 SGHKS and CDR2 YYEKEE (reference sequence). V lost 4 bases to trimming and J lost 6 bases; unmatched junction nucleotides: 8. DNA for the CDR3: TGTGCCAGCAGCGTACGACTAGCGGAGACCAATGAGCAGTTCTTC. Its protein product is CASSVRLAETNEQFF. Combining the CDR3 with reference TRBV5-5 and TRBJ2-1 gives the whole variable domain DAGVTQSPTHLIKTRGQQVTLRCSPISGHKSVSWYQQVLGQGPQFIFQYYEKEERGRGNFPDRFSARQFPNYSSELNVNALLLGDSALYLCASSVRLAETNEQFFGPGTRLTVL.

The chain combines TRBV13 with TRBJ1-6; 7 bases match TRBD1. Trimming took 2 bases from V and 0 from J; bases not matched to a gene: 19. The CDR3 has 22 residues. The germline gives CDR1 PRHDT, CDR2 FYEKMQ (reference sequence). The chain's CDR3 is CASSLTPVPGTAQSSYNSPLHF. The DNA of the CDR3 is TGTGCCAGCAGCTTAACCCCGGTCCCCGGGACAGCCCAAAGCTCCTATAATTCACCCCTCCACTTT.

The chain recombines TRBV6-1 with TRBJ1-5, with no clear D. V lost 5 bases and J lost 3, with 11 bases in between. Germline V lookup: CDR1 MNHNS, CDR2 SASEGT. The CDR3 runs 14 residues. CDR3 bases: TGTGCCAGCAGTCTCCGGGTTTTCAATCAGCCCCAGCATTTT. Residues: CASSLRVFNQPQHF.

This sequence joins TRBV6-1 and TRBJ1-1; no reliable D call. Trimming shortened V by 5 bases and J by 4 bases, and 11 bases separated the two germline ends. CDR1 is MNHNS and CDR2 is SASEGT in the germline V gene. The length of the CDR3 is 13 residues. CDR3 sequence: CASSSFGSTEAFF. CDR3 nucleotides: TGTGCCAGCAGTTCTTTCGGGAGCACTGAAGCTTTCTTT.

This clone came up a few times. The gene calls are TRBV19 and TRBJ1-4, with D perhaps TRBD1 (5 bases). CDR1 is LNHDA and CDR2 is SQIVND in the germline V gene (reference sequence). The V end was cut by 7 bases, the J end by 4 bases, with 16 bases between. This CDR3 is 15 amino acids long. In DNA form, the CDR3 reads TGTGCCAGTACCCCGTGGCGGGGGGATAATGAAAAACTGTTTTTT. Protein: CASTPWRGDNEKLFF.

V and J are TRBV28 and TRBJ2-4; 11 nucleotides line up with TRBD2. With V trimmed by 1 base and J by 5 bases, 13 bases remained unmatched. The CDR3 covers 19 residues. Germline loops: CDR1 MDHEN, CDR2 SYDVKM. Here the CDR3 DNA reads TGTGCCAGCAGTTTATTCCTTGAGGAAACTAGCGGGGGCCAAAACATTCAGTACTTC. This sequence encodes CASSLFLEETSGGQNIQYF.

The chain recombines TRBV11-2 with TRBJ2-1; no definite D call. Germline V gene data show CDR1 as SGHAT and CDR2 as FQNNGV. The CDR3 covers 12 residues. V shed 5 bases and J shed 9 bases, with 11 bases lying between them. CDR3 amino acids: CASSLPLGEQFF. The CDR3 DNA reads as TGTGCCAGCAGCCTGCCGCTGGGTGAGCAGTTCTTC.

The chain carries TRBV2 and TRBJ2-7; maybe TRBD2 (6 bases). Trimming left V 2 bases short and J 4 bases short, with 12 bases between. CDR3 length: 14 residues. The germline CDR1 and CDR2 sequences are SNHLY and FYNNEI. CDR3 loop: CASSEMAGSYEQYF. In DNA, the CDR3 is TGTGCCAGCAGTGAAATGGCGGGGTCGTACGAGCAGTACTTC.

The chain joins TRBV19 to TRBJ2-7; D is possibly TRBD1 (6 bases). Germline CDR1 reads LNHDA; CDR2 reads SQIVND (reference sequence). The V and J ends lost 5 bases and 2 bases respectively, with 10 bases between them. CDR3 size: 13 residues. The CDR3 DNA sequence: TGTGCCAGTAGTGCAGGGGTTGCCTACGAGCAGTACTTC. As protein: CASSAGVAYEQYF.

V is TRBV19 and J is TRBJ1-2; maybe TRBD1 (5 bases). The CDR3 is 14 amino acids. In germline, CDR1 is LNHDA, CDR2 SQIVND (reference sequence). Deletions cut 6 bases from V and 1 base from J, with 12 bases between. CDR3 in amino acids: CASSPGPSNYGYTF. The CDR3 nucleotides are TGTGCCAGTAGCCCGGGACCGAGTAACTATGGCTACACCTTC.

The V and J genes are TRBV5-1 and TRBJ2-1, with D possibly matching TRBD1 (6 bases). The germline gives CDR1 SGHRS, CDR2 YFSETQ. V dropped 2 bases and J dropped 0 bases, with 24 bases sitting between them. The CDR3 loop spans 20 amino acids. CDR3 amino acids: CASSFPPLTGTGSSYNEQFF. CDR3 nucleotide sequence: TGCGCCAGCAGCTTTCCCCCCCTAACAGGGACGGGAAGCTCCTACAATGAGCAGTTCTTC.

The genes are TRBV11-3 and TRBJ2-1; D might be TRBD1 (5 bases). The CDR3 is 11 residues long. Trimming cost V 5 bases and J 9 bases, with 8 bases left between them. From germline, CDR1 is SGHNT and CDR2 YENEEA. The CDR3 loop is CASSPRGEQFF. Written as DNA, the CDR3 is TGTGCCAGCAGCCCAAGGGGTGAGCAGTTCTTC. The full variable domain, rest sourced from reference TRBV11-3 and TRBJ2-1, is EAGVVQSPRYKIIEKKQPVAFWCNPISGHNTLYWYLQNLGQGPELLIRYENEEAVDDSQLPKDRFSAERLKGVDSTLKIQPAELGDSAVYLCASSPRGEQFFGPGTRLTVL.

This clone has a handful of counts. V gene TRBV6-5 combines with J gene TRBJ2-7; 11 positions match TRBD2. This CDR3 contains 15 residues. Trimming removed 0 bases from V and 2 bases from J; junction bases left unmatched: 0. Germline V lookup: CDR1 MNHEY, CDR2 SVGAGI. The CDR3 DNA is TGTGCCAGCAGTTACTCTAGCGGGGGGGCCTACGAGCAGTACTTC. Its translation is CASSYSSGGAYEQYF.

The gene calls are TRBV6-5 and TRBJ2-7; 10 bases agree with TRBD1. This CDR3 region has 13 residues. V lost 6 bases and J lost 5; bases outside the gene matches: 4. Germline V gives CDR1 MNHEY, CDR2 SVGAGI. The CDR3 sequence: CASRGQGQDEQYF. In DNA form, the CDR3 reads TGTGCCAGCAGGGGACAGGGGCAGGACGAGCAGTACTTC.

J is TRBJ2-1 and V is TRBV5-1; 8 bases fit TRBD2. The CDR3 length is 14 residues. The V gene's germline CDR1 is SGHRS and CDR2 YFSETQ. The ends lost 2 bases at V and 5 bases at J; junction bases unmatched: 3. CDR3 in amino acids: CASSLAGANNEQFF. The CDR3 DNA reads as TGCGCCAGCAGCTTAGCGGGAGCTAACAATGAGCAGTTCTTC.

The rearrangement joins TRBV7-9 to TRBJ2-2; D is unclear. The CDR3 consists of 15 residues. Trimming shortened V by 5 bases and J by 3 bases, and 13 bases separated the two germline ends. CDR1 and CDR2 (germline): SEHNR, FQNEAQ (reference sequence). This CDR3 is CASSGPESDTGELFF. The CDR3, as DNA: TGTGCCAGCAGCGGACCGGAGTCGGACACCGGGGAGCTGTTTTTT.